In this sample, the clone carrying this TCR beta chain turned up a few times. The antigen is undetermined. The CDR3 totals 15 residues. V shed 5 bases and J 9 bases; nucleotides not matched to a gene: 10. Germline-derived CDR1 and CDR2 are MNHEY and SVGAGI. TCR beta CDR3 regions were amplified from RNA. During a first-round RT-PCR of the TCR CDR3, the HTBI primer set was used. Using its own MiXCR run on the multiplex PCR reads, TCRdb lists one record per CDR3 protein. Of around 700,000 distinct CDR3 sequences listed, around a third were seen once; the top ten hold around 30%. This entry comes from a study of T cells in Graves' hyperthyroidism and ophthalmopathy. Study-level points and caveats: A model of 13 V-J pairs discriminated ophthalmopathy from stable hyperthyroidism.

Stable hyperthyroidism: no ophthalmopathy progression over 18 months of follow-up. Exclusion followed for patients with uncontrolled infection, other autoimmune disease, pregnancy or lactation. Material: blood. The gene calls are TRBV6-5 and TRBJ1-5; 10 nucleotides agree with TRBD1. The clonotype originates from a woman in her thirties or forties with Graves' hyperthyroidism. CDR3 sequence: CASSPGQGPPWPQHF. CDR3 coding DNA: TGTGCCAGCAGTCCGGGACAGGGGCCTCCATGGCCCCAGCATTTT.